These T cell receptor beta chains were read from a single sample in a study of blood T cell repertoires in COVID-19. Repertoires were generated with immunoSEQ multiplex PCR, while TCRdb's copy carries only in-frame clones and drops some. The sample includes about 130,000 clones, 80% to 85% of them seen just once. The sequencing sample was made of PBMCs or T cells enriched from blood (not recorded which). The receptors shown here come from a man aged 25 to 40 who had recovered from COVID-19. Both conserved end residues are part of each CDR3. A D gene is named only where the DNA matches it firmly. Rows may omit the clone size; those that give it use once, few, many or a size class.

clone size | D gene | J gene | V gene | CDR3 DNA | CDR3 protein
. | TRBD1 | TRBJ1-3 | TRBV28 | TGTGCCAGTCTTGGACAGGGGTTTGGAAACACCATATATTTT | CASLGQGFGNTIYF
. | TRBD1 | TRBJ1-6 | TRBV3-1/TRBV3-2 | TGTGCCAGCAGCCAAGGACAGGGGGGTTCCTATAATTCACCCCTCCACTTT | CASSQGQGGSYNSPLHF
. | TRBD1 | TRBJ2-7 | TRBV6-5 | TGTGCCAGCAGTCAATACAGGGGTTTTTCCTACGAGCAGTACTTC | CASSQYRGFSYEQYF
. | . | TRBJ2-3 | TRBV5-5 | TGTGCCAGCAGCTCCGGGGGGCCCGACCTCACAGATACGCAGTATTTT | CASSSGGPDLTDTQYF
once | TRBD2 | TRBJ2-5 | TRBV10-3 | TGTGCCATCAGTGATACTAGCGGGGGCACATCAAAAGAGACCCAGTACTTC | CAISDTSGGTSKETQYF
. | TRBD2 | TRBJ2-7 | TRBV6-5 | TGTGCCAGCACACCTCCAGCGGGGACCAACGAGCAGTACTTC | CASTPPAGTNEQYF
once | TRBD2 | TRBJ2-3 | TRBV29-1 | TGCAGCGTTGAAGATCGGACTAGAACCACAGATACGCAGTATTTT | CSVEDRTRTTDTQYF
. | TRBD1 | TRBJ2-3 | TRBV19 | TGTGCCAGTAGTAACAGGGGGCTGGATACGCAGTATTTT | CASSNRGLDTQYF
. | . | TRBJ1-1 | TRBV19 | TGTGCCAGCCAGACAGGACTTATGAACACTGAAGCTTTCTTT | CASQTGLMNTEAFF
. | TRBD1 | TRBJ2-3 | TRBV9 | TGTGCCAGCAGCGTGGGGACAGGGGCCGCCACAGATACGCAGTATTTT | CASSVGTGAATDTQYF
. | TRBD1 | TRBJ1-6 | TRBV2 | TGTGCCAGCAGTGAAAGTGTCGGACAGGGAGGTTCACCCCTCCACTTT | CASSESVGQGGSPLHF
. | TRBD2 | TRBJ2-7 | TRBV3-1/TRBV3-2 | TGTGCCAGCAGCCAAGTTAGGGGGACTAGCTCCTACGAGCAGTACTTC | CASSQVRGTSSYEQYF
. | TRBD1 | TRBJ2-6 | TRBV19 | TGTGCCAGTAGTTCGGGGACAGCGAAAGGGGCCAACGTCCTGACTTTC | CASSSGTAKGANVLTF
. | . | TRBJ2-4 | TRBV5-6 | TGTGCCAGCAGCTTGGCCGGGGTAGCCAAAAACATTCAGTACTTC | CASSLAGVAKNIQYF
. | . | TRBJ1-6 | TRBV6-5 | TGTGCCAACATTCACAGGGTCGGGAATTCACCCCTCCACTTT | CANIHRVGNSPLHF
. | . | TRBJ2-7 | TRBV9 | TGTGCCAGCAGCGTAGACAACTACGAGCAGTACTTC | CASSVDNYEQYF
. | TRBD1 | TRBJ2-3 | TRBV5-5 | TGTGCCAGCAGCCCGGGACAGGGTTCAGATACGCAGTATTTT | CASSPGQGSDTQYF
. | . | TRBJ2-1 | TRBV7-9 | TGTGCCAGCAGCTTAAGGGCGGACAGCTCCTACAATGAGCAGTTCTTC | CASSLRADSSYNEQFF
. | . | TRBJ2-2 | TRBV19 | TGTGCCAGTAGTATCTTGGGGGGGGCCACCGTCACCGGGGAGCTGTTTTTT | CASSILGGATVTGELFF
. | . | TRBJ1-4 | TRBV30 | TGTGCCTGGGCGAAAGCGCTTGGTGGTGAAAAACTGTTTTTT | CAWAKALGGEKLFF
. | . | TRBJ2-5 | TRBV18 | TGTGCCAGCTCACCCGGGAGACAAGAGACCCAGTACTTC | CASSPGRQETQYF
. | . | TRBJ2-3 | TRBV6-1 | TGTGCCAGCAGTGAAGGGTCCGCGAGGGATACGCAGTATTTT | CASSEGSARDTQYF
. | TRBD1 | TRBJ1-5 | TRBV10-3 | TGTGCCATCAGTGCCTTGGGAACAGGGGATCAGCCCCAGCATTTT | CAISALGTGDQPQHF
. | TRBD1 | TRBJ2-2 | TRBV7-6 | TGTGCCAGCAGCTCCGGGACAGGAAACACCGGGGAGCTGTTTTTT | CASSSGTGNTGELFF
. | TRBD1 | TRBJ1-2 | TRBV27 | TGTGCCAGCAGTTTATCGGGACAGTTTCTTAACTATGGCTACACCTTC | CASSLSGQFLNYGYTF
. | . | TRBJ2-6 | TRBV29-1 | TGCAGCGTTGAAGCCTCAGGACTCTCTGGGGCCAACGTCCTGACTTTC | CSVEASGLSGANVLTF
. | . | TRBJ1-1 | TRBV30 | TGTGCCTGGAGTTATACAGGTGGGGGGGACACTGAAGCTTTCTTT | CAWSYTGGGDTEAFF
. | . | TRBJ1-2 | TRBV7-9 | TGTGCCAGCAGCTTTCCCGAGGGAACTAACTATGGCTACACCTTC | CASSFPEGTNYGYTF
. | . | TRBJ1-1 | TRBV6-5 | TGTGCCAGCAGCGAGGGGGGGATCATGAACACTGAAGCTTTCTTT | CASSEGGIMNTEAFF
. | TRBD1 | TRBJ2-1 | TRBV6-5 | TGTGCCAGCAGTTGGGACAGGAGGAATGAGCAGTTCTTC | CASSWDRRNEQFF
. | . | TRBJ1-2 | TRBV10-3 | TGTGCCATCAGTGAAGTATTGCGACAGACCAATGGCTACACCTTC | CAISEVLRQTNGYTF
. | TRBD2 | TRBJ2-5 | TRBV10-1 | TGCGCCAGCAGTGAGGGGAACCCGGGGGGAGGAGAGACCCAGTACTTC | CASSEGNPGGGETQYF
. | . | TRBJ1-4 | TRBV11-2 | TGTGCCAGCAGCTTATCTTGGACATCTAATGAAAAACTGTTTTTT | CASSLSWTSNEKLFF
. | TRBD1 | TRBJ2-7 | TRBV4-1 | TGCGCCAGCAGCTCCCGGGACAGCGACTACGAGCAGTACTTC | CASSSRDSDYEQYF
. | . | TRBJ2-7 | TRBV7-9 | TGTGCCAGCAGCTTCATATCCGGCGGCTCGTACGAGCAGTACTTC | CASSFISGGSYEQYF
medium-sized | TRBD2 | TRBJ2-7 | TRBV5-1 | TGCGCCAGCAGCCTAGCTGGGACTAATGCCTACGAGCAGTACTTC | CASSLAGTNAYEQYF
. | TRBD1 | TRBJ1-1 | TRBV11-2 | TGTACCAGCTCCCTGGACAGGGGGACGAACACTGAAGCTTTCTTT | CTSSLDRGTNTEAFF
. | . | TRBJ1-1 | TRBV5-1 | TGCGCCAGCAGCTTGAAGGCAGGGGTAGAATGGACTGAAGCTTTCTTT | CASSLKAGVEWTEAFF
. | . | TRBJ2-7 | TRBV5-6 | TGTGCCAGCAGTCTATACGGCGTTCCGGGTCGTACGGTTGAGCAGTACTTC | CASSLYGVPGRTVEQYF
. | . | TRBJ1-1 | TRBV9 | TGTGCCAGCACCCGTGGGCAGGTTTCGTCGGACACTGAAGCTTTCTTT | CASTRGQVSSDTEAFF
. | TRBD1 | TRBJ2-7 | TRBV10-2 | TGCGCCAGCACCCGCCCCCGGGACAGGGGTCGCCACGAGCAGTACTTC | CASTRPRDRGRHEQYF
. | TRBD2 | TRBJ2-7 | TRBV13 | TGTGCCAGCAGCTTAGGCGGCGGGAGTAGCTCCTACGAGCAGTACTTC | CASSLGGGSSSYEQYF
. | . | TRBJ1-5 | TRBV5-5 | TGTGCCAGCAGCGGGTGGGAGGGGAGCAATCAGCCCCAGCATTTT | CASSGWEGSNQPQHF
. | . | TRBJ2-1 | TRBV24-1 | TGTGCCACCAGTGATTCCCCGGGGAATGAGCAGTTCTTC | CATSDSPGNEQFF
. | TRBD1 | TRBJ1-3 | TRBV19 | TGTGCCAGTAGCTCACAGGGGGCTGGTGGAAACACCATATATTTT | CASSSQGAGGNTIYF
. | TRBD1 | TRBJ1-6 | TRBV6-5 | TGTGCCAGCAGTTACTCCCGACAGGGGGAATCACCCCTCCACTTT | CASSYSRQGESPLHF
once | . | TRBJ1-1 | TRBV6-5 | TGTGCCAGCAGGCCTTTGAAGTGGAGGTCGATTGAAGCTTTCTTT | CASRPLKWRSIEAFF
. | . | TRBJ1-3 | TRBV28 | TGTGCTGTTAGATCGGGGTCTGGAAACACCATATATTTT | CAVRSGSGNTIYF
. | . | TRBJ2-7 | TRBV7-2 | TGTGCCAGCAGCTCGCGAAACGGTGCCTACGAGCAGTACTTC | CASSSRNGAYEQYF
. | TRBD2 | TRBJ2-2 | TRBV9 | TGTGCCAGCAGCCCTTTGGGGGGGGGCACCGGGGAGCTGTTTTTT | CASSPLGGGTGELFF
. | TRBD1 | TRBJ1-6 | TRBV11-2 | TGTGCCAGCAGCCCCGTCGGCCAGGGGGCCAATTCACCCCTCCACTTT | CASSPVGQGANSPLHF
. | . | TRBJ1-6 | TRBV27 | TGTGCCAGCAGTTTATCCCGACAGGCCGTAGGGTCACCCCTCCACTTT | CASSLSRQAVGSPLHF
. | TRBD1 | TRBJ2-1 | TRBV25-1 | TGTGCCAGCAGTGAGCCGGGACAGGGCAATGAGCAGTTCTTC | CASSEPGQGNEQFF
. | . | TRBJ1-1 | TRBV12-3/TRBV12-4 | TGTGCCAGCAGTCTTCCCTACACTGAAGCTTTCTTT | CASSLPYTEAFF
. | . | TRBJ2-1 | TRBV14 | TGTGCCAGCAGCCAAGATCCCGACACCTACAATGAGCAGTTCTTC | CASSQDPDTYNEQFF
. | . | TRBJ2-7 | TRBV9 | TGTGCCAGCAGCACCGAGCGTAACCACGAGCAGTACTTC | CASSTERNHEQYF
. | . | TRBJ1-2 | TRBV5-8 | TGTGCCAGCAGCTTCCAGTCCCATGGCTACACCTTC | CASSFQSHGYTF